These T cell receptor beta chains were read from a single sample in a study of blood T cells in healthy people across ages. Using its own MiXCR run on the 5' RACE reads, TCRdb lists one record per CDR3 protein. The table lists about 1.1 million distinct CDR3 sequences, 35% to 45% of them singletons. Material for sequencing was blood. These receptors were obtained from a man aged 18 to 29 in good health. Each CDR3 is given with its conserved first and last residue. The D gene is left open where the match is weak. Size is omitted from some rows. Given values are once, few, many or a class for expanded clones.

CDR3 DNA: TGCAGCCTCACAGGGGGCATTGCAGATACGCAGTATTTT
CDR3 protein: CSLTGGIADTQYF
J gene: TRBJ2-3
V gene: TRBV29-1
CDR3 length: 13
D gene: TRBD1
clone size: -

CDR3 DNA: TGTGCCGGCAGCCCACAGCGACTAGGTTGGACAGATACGCAGTATTTT
CDR3 protein: CAGSPQRLGWTDTQYF
J gene: TRBJ2-3
V gene: TRBV7-6
CDR3 length: 16
D gene: -
clone size: -

CDR3 DNA: TGTGCCAGCAGCTTAGCCGCGGGACAGGGAATAGATACGCAGTATTTT
CDR3 protein: CASSLAAGQGIDTQYF
J gene: TRBJ2-3
V gene: TRBV7-2
CDR3 length: 16
D gene: TRBD1
clone size: -

CDR3 DNA: TGTGCCAGCATGGGAGGGACGCAGTATTTT
CDR3 protein: CASMGGTQYF
J gene: TRBJ2-3
V gene: TRBV2
CDR3 length: 10
D gene: TRBD2
clone size: few

CDR3 DNA: TGTGCCAGCAGAATAATACAGGGATTTTTCGGAGAGACGCAGTATTTT
CDR3 protein: CASRIIQGFFGETQYF
J gene: TRBJ2-3
V gene: TRBV12-3/TRBV12-4
CDR3 length: 16
D gene: -
clone size: -

CDR3 DNA: TGTGCCAGCAGCTTAGGCCGGGACGCGGATACGCAGTATTTT
CDR3 protein: CASSLGRDADTQYF
J gene: TRBJ2-3
V gene: TRBV7-8
CDR3 length: 14
D gene: -
clone size: -

CDR3 DNA: TGTGCCATCAGTTCTAGTTTAGAAGCTTTCTTT
CDR3 protein: CAISSSLEAFF
J gene: TRBJ1-1
V gene: TRBV10-3
CDR3 length: 11
D gene: -
clone size: -

CDR3 DNA: TGTGCCAGCAGCCGATGGGGATGGGCGGGTGGCTACACCTTC
CDR3 protein: CASSRWGWAGGYTF
J gene: TRBJ1-2
V gene: TRBV28
CDR3 length: 14
D gene: -
clone size: few

CDR3 DNA: TGCAGTGCTAGAGGGGACGTAGGGTCCTATAATTCACCCCTCCACTTT
CDR3 protein: CSARGDVGSYNSPLHF
J gene: TRBJ1-6
V gene: TRBV20-1
CDR3 length: 16
D gene: -
clone size: few

CDR3 DNA: TGTGCCAGCAACAAAGCCGGGACAGGCAACCATGGCTACACCTTC
CDR3 protein: CASNKAGTGNHGYTF
J gene: TRBJ1-2
V gene: TRBV6-2/TRBV6-3
CDR3 length: 15
D gene: TRBD1
clone size: -

CDR3 DNA: TGCAGCGTTGAAGGTGGGACAGGGGACGATACGCAGTATTTT
CDR3 protein: CSVEGGTGDDTQYF
J gene: TRBJ2-3
V gene: TRBV29-1
CDR3 length: 14
D gene: TRBD1
clone size: many

CDR3 DNA: TGCGCCAACAGCCAACGAATACAGGGGGCGAGAGATACGCAGTATTTT
CDR3 protein: CANSQRIQGARDTQYF
J gene: TRBJ2-3
V gene: TRBV4-3
CDR3 length: 16
D gene: TRBD1
clone size: -

CDR3 DNA: TGCAGTGCTTACGACCTAACAGGAAGCTCCTATAATTCACCCCTCCACTTT
CDR3 protein: CSAYDLTGSSYNSPLHF
J gene: TRBJ1-6
V gene: TRBV20-1
CDR3 length: 17
D gene: -
clone size: few

CDR3 DNA: TGCGCCAGCAGCCGGGACCGCCCCTCCACAGATACGCAGTATTTT
CDR3 protein: CASSRDRPSTDTQYF
J gene: TRBJ2-3
V gene: TRBV5-1
CDR3 length: 15
D gene: -
clone size: -

CDR3 DNA: TGCAGCGTAGCCGGGACTAGCTCCTACAATGAGCAGTTCTTC
CDR3 protein: CSVAGTSSYNEQFF
J gene: TRBJ2-1
V gene: TRBV29-1
CDR3 length: 14
D gene: TRBD2
clone size: many

CDR3 DNA: TGTGCCAGCACCTCCTCTACCGGGTACAATGAGCAGTTCTTC
CDR3 protein: CASTSSTGYNEQFF
J gene: TRBJ2-1
V gene: TRBV27
CDR3 length: 14
D gene: -
clone size: -

CDR3 DNA: TGCAGCGTCGTTTTACAGAGCATGAACACTGAAGCTTTCTTT
CDR3 protein: CSVVLQSMNTEAFF
J gene: TRBJ1-1
V gene: TRBV29-1
CDR3 length: 14
D gene: -
clone size: many

CDR3 DNA: TGCGCCAGCAGCCAAGAGACAGGGACTCTCGGTGGCTACACCTTC
CDR3 protein: CASSQETGTLGGYTF
J gene: TRBJ1-2
V gene: TRBV4-3
CDR3 length: 15
D gene: TRBD1
clone size: -

CDR3 DNA: TGCAGTGCTGTACCCAGCAATTCCTATGGCTACACCTTC
CDR3 protein: CSAVPSNSYGYTF
J gene: TRBJ1-2
V gene: TRBV20-1
CDR3 length: 13
D gene: -
clone size: few

CDR3 DNA: TGTGCCAGCAGTCCCGGGACCTTAGGGCAGTATTTT
CDR3 protein: CASSPGTLGQYF
J gene: TRBJ2-3
V gene: TRBV27
CDR3 length: 12
D gene: -
clone size: -

CDR3 DNA: TGTACCAGCAGTCGGGGACAGGCTAACTATGGCTACACCTTC
CDR3 protein: CTSSRGQANYGYTF
J gene: TRBJ1-2
V gene: TRBV6-5
CDR3 length: 14
D gene: TRBD1
clone size: -

CDR3 DNA: TGCAGTGCTAGCCGGGACGCCTACGCAGATACGCAGTATTTT
CDR3 protein: CSASRDAYADTQYF
J gene: TRBJ2-3
V gene: TRBV20-1
CDR3 length: 14
D gene: -
clone size: -

CDR3 DNA: TGTGCCAGCAGCTTAGAGTCCGGGGCCAACTACGAGCAGTACTTC
CDR3 protein: CASSLESGANYEQYF
J gene: TRBJ2-7
V gene: TRBV11-3
CDR3 length: 15
D gene: -
clone size: -

CDR3 DNA: TGTGCCAGCAGCCTTCAACAGGGTTTGAACACTGAAGCTTTCTTT
CDR3 protein: CASSLQQGLNTEAFF
J gene: TRBJ1-1
V gene: TRBV11-2
CDR3 length: 15
D gene: -
clone size: few

CDR3 DNA: TGTGCCAGCAGTTTCGGAAGCAGGGAAGCTTTCTTT
CDR3 protein: CASSFGSREAFF
J gene: TRBJ1-1
V gene: TRBV12-3/TRBV12-4
CDR3 length: 12
D gene: -
clone size: few

CDR3 DNA: TGTGCCAGCAGCAGGACATCTTCGAACACTGAAGCTTTCTTT
CDR3 protein: CASSRTSSNTEAFF
J gene: TRBJ1-1
V gene: TRBV7-9
CDR3 length: 14
D gene: -
clone size: few

CDR3 DNA: TGTGCCAGCAGTTACTCCCTGGCAGTTTCCTACGAGCAGTACTTC
CDR3 protein: CASSYSLAVSYEQYF
J gene: TRBJ2-7
V gene: TRBV6-5
CDR3 length: 15
D gene: -
clone size: few

CDR3 DNA: TGTGCCAGCAGCCAAGATCGCGGGGGGCGAGGTCCCGGGTTGAACTATGGCTACACCTTC
CDR3 protein: CASSQDRGGRGPGLNYGYTF
J gene: TRBJ1-2
V gene: TRBV4-2
CDR3 length: 20
D gene: -
clone size: few

CDR3 DNA: TGCGCCAGCAACATAGGGACTAGCGGGCGCAACCAAGAGACCCAGTACTTC
CDR3 protein: CASNIGTSGRNQETQYF
J gene: TRBJ2-5
V gene: TRBV5-1
CDR3 length: 17
D gene: TRBD2
clone size: -

CDR3 DNA: TGTGCCAGCAGCCACGGACTAGCGGGGATCACAGATACGCAGTATTTT
CDR3 protein: CASSHGLAGITDTQYF
J gene: TRBJ2-3
V gene: TRBV7-9
CDR3 length: 16
D gene: TRBD2
clone size: -

CDR3 DNA: TGCGCCAGCAGCCAAGATCATTCGGGCAGCCAATACTATGGCTACACCTTC
CDR3 protein: CASSQDHSGSQYYGYTF
J gene: TRBJ1-2
V gene: TRBV4-1
CDR3 length: 17
D gene: -
clone size: few

CDR3 DNA: TGCAGTGCTAGGGCCCCGTGGGGCCGAAGTAACAATGAGCAGTTCTTC
CDR3 protein: CSARAPWGRSNNEQFF
J gene: TRBJ2-1
V gene: TRBV20-1
CDR3 length: 16
D gene: -
clone size: -

CDR3 DNA: TGTGCCATCAGTGATCGGGGCCTTCGAGATACGCAGTATTTT
CDR3 protein: CAISDRGLRDTQYF
J gene: TRBJ2-3
V gene: TRBV10-3
CDR3 length: 14
D gene: -
clone size: many

CDR3 DNA: TGTGCCAGCAGTTCCCCCCGGACCCACTCCTACAATGAGCAGTTCTTC
CDR3 protein: CASSSPRTHSYNEQFF
J gene: TRBJ2-1
V gene: TRBV7-2
CDR3 length: 16
D gene: -
clone size: few

CDR3 DNA: TGTGCCAGCAGCTTGCAGGGACCAAAAATAACCTACGAGCAGTACTTC
CDR3 protein: CASSLQGPKITYEQYF
J gene: TRBJ2-7
V gene: TRBV7-2
CDR3 length: 16
D gene: -
clone size: few

CDR3 DNA: TGTGCCAGCAGTTTAATGAAGAACACTGAAGCTTTCTTT
CDR3 protein: CASSLMKNTEAFF
J gene: TRBJ1-1
V gene: TRBV27
CDR3 length: 13
D gene: -
clone size: -

CDR3 DNA: TGTGCCAGCAGTTTTACCACGGGGGGGCTGGATACGCAGTATTTT
CDR3 protein: CASSFTTGGLDTQYF
J gene: TRBJ2-3
V gene: TRBV7-9
CDR3 length: 15
D gene: TRBD2
clone size: -

CDR3 DNA: TGTGCCGGCAGGGACAGCAGCCTCAATCAGCCCCAGCATTTT
CDR3 protein: CAGRDSSLNQPQHF
J gene: TRBJ1-5
V gene: TRBV6-1
CDR3 length: 14
D gene: TRBD1
clone size: -

CDR3 DNA: TGTGCCAGCAGCTTACGTACTGAGCGGCACAATGAGCAGTTCTTC
CDR3 protein: CASSLRTERHNEQFF
J gene: TRBJ2-1
V gene: TRBV7-9
CDR3 length: 15
D gene: -
clone size: -

CDR3 DNA: TGTGCCAGCAGTCCCCATCCGACAGGGGGAATCACTGAAGCTTTCTTT
CDR3 protein: CASSPHPTGGITEAFF
J gene: TRBJ1-1
V gene: TRBV6-5
CDR3 length: 16
D gene: TRBD1
clone size: few

CDR3 DNA: TGTGCCAGCGGGAAGGCGGGTCAGGGGGGCTATGGCTACACCTTC
CDR3 protein: CASGKAGQGGYGYTF
J gene: TRBJ1-2
V gene: TRBV27
CDR3 length: 15
D gene: TRBD1
clone size: -

CDR3 DNA: TGTGCCAGCAGCTTGCCCCGGGACAGCACAGATACGCAGTATTTT
CDR3 protein: CASSLPRDSTDTQYF
J gene: TRBJ2-3
V gene: TRBV7-9
CDR3 length: 15
D gene: -
clone size: few

CDR3 DNA: TGCAGTGCTAGACCGACAGGGGGCGCCCATGAGCAGTTCTTC
CDR3 protein: CSARPTGGAHEQFF
J gene: TRBJ2-1
V gene: TRBV20-1
CDR3 length: 14
D gene: TRBD1
clone size: few

CDR3 DNA: TGTGCCAGCAGCCATCCTGGTGGGGCCAACGTCCTGACTTTC
CDR3 protein: CASSHPGGANVLTF
J gene: TRBJ2-6
V gene: TRBV9
CDR3 length: 14
D gene: -
clone size: once

CDR3 DNA: TGCGCCAGCAGCTTGGAAGTCGACAGGAGCTCCTACAATGAGCAGTTCTTC
CDR3 protein: CASSLEVDRSSYNEQFF
J gene: TRBJ2-1
V gene: TRBV5-1
CDR3 length: 17
D gene: -
clone size: few

CDR3 DNA: TGTGCCAACCACCCCGGCTCTGGAAACACCATATATTTT
CDR3 protein: CANHPGSGNTIYF
J gene: TRBJ1-3
V gene: TRBV7-3
CDR3 length: 13
D gene: -
clone size: -

CDR3 DNA: TGTGCCAGCAGCTCCCAGGGGGGGATGAACACTGAAGCTTTCTTT
CDR3 protein: CASSSQGGMNTEAFF
J gene: TRBJ1-1
V gene: TRBV7-2
CDR3 length: 15
D gene: TRBD1
clone size: few

CDR3 DNA: TGCAGTGCTCCCCGGGAGACGAACACTGAAGCTTTCTTT
CDR3 protein: CSAPRETNTEAFF
J gene: TRBJ1-1
V gene: TRBV20-1
CDR3 length: 13
D gene: -
clone size: -

CDR3 DNA: TGCGCCAGCAGCTTGGAGGGTGGTGGGGGGGACACTGAAGCTTTCTTT
CDR3 protein: CASSLEGGGGDTEAFF
J gene: TRBJ1-1
V gene: TRBV5-1
CDR3 length: 16
D gene: -
clone size: -

CDR3 DNA: TGTGCCAGCAGGAATCTAGCCACTGAGCAGTTCTTC
CDR3 protein: CASRNLATEQFF
J gene: TRBJ2-1
V gene: TRBV6-5
CDR3 length: 12
D gene: -
clone size: -

CDR3 DNA: TGTGCCAGCAGACAGGGACGGGGGAAAACTGGAAACACCATATATTTT
CDR3 protein: CASRQGRGKTGNTIYF
J gene: TRBJ1-3
V gene: TRBV3-1
CDR3 length: 16
D gene: -
clone size: -

CDR3 DNA: TGCAGCGTTGAAGAGGGGGCTGGTGACAGGGTTCCTAACTATGGCTACACCTTC
CDR3 protein: CSVEEGAGDRVPNYGYTF
J gene: TRBJ1-2
V gene: TRBV29-1
CDR3 length: 18
D gene: TRBD1
clone size: -

CDR3 DNA: TGTGCCACCCGGACAGGGGAAGGGGGTAACTATGGCTACACCTTC
CDR3 protein: CATRTGEGGNYGYTF
J gene: TRBJ1-2
V gene: TRBV10-3
CDR3 length: 15
D gene: TRBD1
clone size: few

CDR3 DNA: TGTGCCACCAGCAGAGACAGGGTGTACAATGAGCAGTTCTTC
CDR3 protein: CATSRDRVYNEQFF
J gene: TRBJ2-1
V gene: TRBV15
CDR3 length: 14
D gene: -
clone size: few

CDR3 DNA: TGCGCCAGCAGCTTGGTCGGAGAGACCCAGTACTTC
CDR3 protein: CASSLVGETQYF
J gene: TRBJ2-5
V gene: TRBV5-1
CDR3 length: 12
D gene: -
clone size: many

CDR3 DNA: TGTGCCAGCAGTTGGGCAGGCTCTAATGAAAAACTGTTTTTT
CDR3 protein: CASSWAGSNEKLFF
J gene: TRBJ1-4
V gene: TRBV6-1
CDR3 length: 14
D gene: -
clone size: once

CDR3 DNA: TGTGCCAGCAGCTCTTCAGGGGAAAGGGAGACCCAGTACTTC
CDR3 protein: CASSSSGERETQYF
J gene: TRBJ2-5
V gene: TRBV7-6
CDR3 length: 14
D gene: -
clone size: -

CDR3 DNA: TGTGCCATCAGGACTAGCGGCTCTAGCACAGATACGCAGTATTTT
CDR3 protein: CAIRTSGSSTDTQYF
J gene: TRBJ2-3
V gene: TRBV10-3
CDR3 length: 15
D gene: TRBD2
clone size: many

CDR3 DNA: TGTGCCATCAGTGATCCGGACGGGGTAACTGAAGCTTTCTTT
CDR3 protein: CAISDPDGVTEAFF
J gene: TRBJ1-1
V gene: TRBV10-3
CDR3 length: 14
D gene: -
clone size: -